One sample yielded the 4 T cell receptor beta chains listed below, sequenced in a study of blood T cell repertoires in COVID-19. Profiling relied on immunoSEQ multiplex PCR, and the TCRdb table lists in-frame clones only, not all of them. The table has some 240,000 clones, over 75% seen once. The sequencing input was peripheral blood. All receptors come from a woman in her 70s with COVID-19, enrolled during active disease.

The chain uses TRBV6-5 and TRBJ1-2; 7 nucleotides align to TRBD1. CDR3 size: 13 residues. The J segment lost 8 bases and the V segment lost 6 bases, leaving 9 bases of the junction unmatched. Germline-derived CDR1 and CDR2 are MNHEY and SVGAGI. CDR3 DNA sequence: TGTGCCAGCAGGGGGTACAGGGGTAACGGCTACACCTTC. Its translation: CASRGYRGNGYTF.

V gene TRBV29-1 combines with J gene TRBJ2-3; 10 positions agree with TRBD1. V lost 7 bases to trimming and J lost 3 bases; unmatched junction nucleotides: 7. The CDR3 totals 14 residues. Germline lookup yields CDR1 SQVTM and CDR2 ANQGSEA. The CDR3 here is CSAGGDRGTDTQYF. The DNA of the CDR3 is TGCAGCGCTGGGGGGGACAGGGGTACAGATACGCAGTATTTT.

The chain uses TRBV15 and TRBJ2-7; 7 bases are a match to TRBD2. V lost 6 bases to trimming and J lost 1 base; unmatched junction nucleotides: 9. The CDR3 spans 15 residues. Germline CDR1 reads LNHNV; CDR2 reads YYDKDF (reference sequence). The CDR3 spells CATRGFGEGSYEQYF. The CDR3 DNA follows: TGTGCCACCAGAGGCTTCGGGGAGGGGTCCTACGAGCAGTACTTC.

This clone was seen more than once but under ten times. The rearrangement links TRBV4-1 to TRBJ2-7; 8 bases match TRBD1. Trimming at V came to 3 bases and at J to 6 bases, leaving 10 bases not matched to a gene. CDR1 is MGHRA and CDR2 is YSYEKL in the germline V gene. The CDR3 consists of 15 residues. The CDR3 DNA reads TGCGCCAGCAGCCAGTCTACAGGGGGTGTCCGCGAGCAGTACTTC. It encodes CASSQSTGGVREQYF.